This TCR beta chain was documented in a study of blood T cell repertoires in COVID-19. The wider study: Samples representing acute and convalescent COVID-19 were sourced from the United States, Italy and Spain.

Two negative PCRs, clearance, or symptom resolution had been documented for recovered Cohort 3 donors. As originally analysed: How many nucleated cells were present was estimated from reference gene primer amplification. Libraries were prepared by immunoSEQ multiplex PCR; TCRdb keeps only in-frame clonotypes and omits some of them. V and J calls and clone size are as listed in that table; D and trimming were resolved from the DNA. The sample holds 430,000 or so clones; around 87% are singletons and the top ten take 1.5% to 2%. Sample: PBMCs or T cells enriched from blood (not recorded which). This clonotype originated in a woman between 40 and 55 years old who had recovered from COVID-19.

The CDR3 DNA follows: TGTGCCAGCAGCTTAGATGCCCTCCTATCCTTTAGCACAGATACGCAGTATTTT. This gives the protein CASSLDALLSFSTDTQYF. The chain recombines TRBV11-2 with TRBJ2-3, with D unresolved. This CDR3 has 18 amino acids. Looked up from germline, CDR1 is SGHAT and CDR2 is FQNNGV. V gave up 0 bases and J gave up 0 bases, with 16 bases separating them.